One and the same sample provided the 28 T cell receptor beta chains below, sequenced in a study of regulatory T cells in long-lasting Graves disease. CDR3-region Arm-PCR and iRepertoire HTBI primers produced the TCR beta libraries. TCRdb reprocessed the multiplex PCR reads with MiXCR, giving one entry per CDR3 protein. Of about 430,000 distinct CDR3 sequences detected, around 16% appear once; the ten largest clones hold about 7.6%. Time point: newly diagnosed GD, antithyroid drugs for less than 3 months. Scientists built the TCR library using RNA that was extracted from PBMCs. The data were also submitted as part of a second study, on T cells in Graves' hyperthyroidism and ophthalmopathy.

Sample: peripheral blood mononuclear cells (PBMCs), taken at new diagnosis, from a patient treated with antithyroid drugs. The source of these receptors is a woman aged 40 to 50 with Graves disease.

This clonotype was seen ten or more times. V is TRBV12-3 or TRBV12-4 and J is TRBJ2-7; 11 nucleotides align to TRBD2. The trim removed 6 bases at V and 4 bases at J, leaving 5 bases unmatched. CDR3 length: 14 amino acids. Written as DNA, the CDR3 is TGTGCCAGCAGGGCGACTAGCGGGAAGTACGAGCAGTACTTC. Protein sequence: CASRATSGKYEQYF.

At least ten counts were recorded for this clonotype. V gene TRBV12-3 or TRBV12-4 combines with J gene TRBJ1-6, with 8 bases aligning to TRBD1. The CDR3 contains 13 residues. J gave up 10 bases and V 5 bases, and 4 bases lay outside the gene matches. CDR3 amino acids: CASSLTGESPLHF. The DNA for the CDR3 is TGTGCCAGCAGTCTGACAGGGGAATCACCCCTCCACTTT.

This clonotype turned up a few times. The chain joins TRBV3-1 to TRBJ1-1; 7 bases are a match to TRBD1. Germline V gene data show CDR1 as LGHDT and CDR2 as YNNKEL (reference sequence). J was trimmed by 1 base and V by 4 bases; bases with no gene match: 3. The CDR3 is made up of 14 amino acids. The CDR3 DNA follows: TGTGCCAGCAGCCTCCGGACAGGGAACACTGAAGCTTTCTTT. Translated, it gives CASSLRTGNTEAFF.

The V gene is TRBV28, the J gene TRBJ1-1; TRBD1 matches 10 bases. V gave up 5 bases and J gave up 7 bases; unmatched junction bases: 7. CDR1 and CDR2 from the germline V gene are MDHEN and SYDVKM. The CDR3 sequence is 14 residues long. As DNA, the CDR3 is TGTGCCAGCAGTCCAGGACAGGGGGGGGATGAAGCTTTCTTT. The encoded protein is CASSPGQGGDEAFF.

This clonotype was seen ten or more times. V gene TRBV12-3 or TRBV12-4 combines with J gene TRBJ1-1, with D possibly being TRBD1 (6 bases). The CDR3 length is 14 residues. The V and J ends lost 3 bases and 2 bases respectively, with 10 bases between them. The CDR3 region is CASSLTGKNTEAFF. CDR3 sequence (DNA): TGTGCCAGCAGTTTGACAGGAAAAAACACTGAAGCTTTCTTT.

This clonotype was seen repeatedly, ten times or more. The gene calls are TRBV13 and TRBJ2-1; D might be TRBD1 or TRBD2, each matching 5 bases. The V and J ends lost 3 bases and 3 bases respectively, with 9 bases between them. CDR1 is PRHDT, CDR2 FYEKMQ, per germline (reference sequence). The length of the CDR3 is 14 residues. The CDR3 spells CASSFGDDYNEQFF. In DNA, the CDR3 is TGTGCCAGCAGCTTTGGGGACGACTACAATGAGCAGTTCTTC.

This clonotype was observed a handful of times. V usage is TRBV15 and J usage is TRBJ2-6; 9 bases line up with TRBD2. Unmatched junction bases numbered 6, after V lost 1 base and J lost 2 bases. The germline gives CDR1 LNHNV, CDR2 YYDKDF (reference sequence). The CDR3 is 18 residues long. CDR3 loop: CATSRGDSGSTGANVLTF. CDR3 bases: TGTGCCACCAGCAGAGGGGATAGCGGGAGCACTGGGGCCAACGTCCTGACTTTC.

This clonotype was detected many times. The rearrangement uses TRBV24-1 and TRBJ2-2; 10 bases align to TRBD2. Losses at the gene ends were 2 bases for V and 6 bases for J; bases not matched to a gene: 8. Germline CDR1 reads KGHDR; CDR2 reads SFDVKD. The CDR3 runs 17 residues. CDR3 residues: CATSDSPSSGRAGELFF. The CDR3 nucleotides read TGTGCCACCAGTGATTCCCCTTCTAGCGGGAGAGCCGGGGAGCTGTTTTTT.

The rearrangement uses TRBV9 and TRBJ1-2, with D perhaps TRBD1 (6 bases). Trimming shortened V by 2 bases and J by 2 bases, and 16 bases separated the two germline ends. The CDR3 covers 16 residues. Germline V lookup: CDR1 SGDLS, CDR2 YYNGEE. The CDR3 nucleotides are TGTGCCAGCAGCGTGGGATACAGGGAATCAAACTATGGCTACACCTTC. Translation gives CASSVGYRESNYGYTF.

The V and J genes are TRBV19 and TRBJ1-1; D call uncertain. CDR3 length: 13 amino acids. CDR1 and CDR2 (germline): LNHDA, SQIVND (reference sequence). The V end was cut by 6 bases, the J end by 4 bases, with 12 bases between. The DNA for the CDR3 is TGTGCCAGTAGCATTCAGGAGGGCACTGAAGCTTTCTTT. Encoded protein: CASSIQEGTEAFF. The full variable domain, in which reference TRBV19 and TRBJ1-1 provide the parts outside the CDR3, is DGGITQSPKYLFRKEGQNVTLSCEQNLNHDAMYWYRQDPGQGLRLIYYSQIVNDFQKGDIAEGYSVSREKKESFPLTVTSAQKNPTAFYLCASSIQEGTEAFFGQGTRLTVV.

A note on this clonotype: A much larger clone lies a single base off, so this may be a read error. The J gene is TRBJ2-7, the V gene TRBV11-3; a possible D gene is TRBD1 (5 bases). The V gene lost 5 bases and the J gene lost 4 bases, with 15 bases spanning the gap. The CDR3 totals 14 residues. CDR1 is SGHNT and CDR2 is YENEEA in the germline V gene. CDR3 DNA sequence: TGTGCCAGCAGCCCGTGGGGCTCAACGTACGAGCAGTACTTC. Protein: CASSPWGSTYEQYF.

This clonotype occurred many times. The chain carries TRBV28 and TRBJ1-3, with 8 bases fitting TRBD1. Germline V gene sequence: CDR1 MDHEN, CDR2 SYDVKM. The CDR3 sequence is 15 residues long. Trimming took 6 bases from V and 0 from J; bases not matched to a gene: 4. CDR3 protein: CASSNRGSSGNTIYF. The CDR3 DNA follows: TGTGCCAGCAGCAACAGGGGGAGCTCTGGAAACACCATATATTTT. Full variable domain (remainder filled in from reference TRBV28 and TRBJ1-3): DVKVTQSSRYLVKRTGEKVFLECVQDMDHENMFWYRQDPGLGLRLIYFSYDVKMKEKGDIPEGYSVSREKKERFSLILESASTNQTSMYLCASSNRGSSGNTIYFGEGSWLTVV.

Note on this clonotype: A much larger clone is a single base away; this may be a read error. The chain is built from TRBV12-3 or TRBV12-4 and TRBJ2-1; 7 bases match TRBD2. The end of the DNA aligns better with TRBJ2-5, so the J call may be wrong. The CDR3 length is 15 residues. CDR3 DNA sequence: TGTGCCAGCAGTTTGGTACTAGCGAAACAAGAGACCCAGTACTTC. Translating it yields CASSLVLAKQETQYF.

As for this clonotype: A much larger clone lies one base from this, so it may be a read error. The V and J genes are TRBV6-2 or TRBV6-3 and TRBJ2-3; D is unresolved. Germline loops: CDR1 MNHEY, CDR2 SVGEGT. The CDR3 covers 15 residues. In DNA form, the CDR3 reads TGTGCCGGCAGTAGCTCGAGGTGGGGAACAGATACGCAGTATTTT. This translates into CAGSSSRWGTDTQYF.

The sample holds many counts of this clonotype. This chain links TRBV28 with TRBJ2-7, with no clear D. The CDR3 covers 13 residues. The V and J ends lost 6 bases and 0 bases respectively, with 9 bases between them. CDR1 and CDR2 (germline): MDHEN, SYDVKM. The CDR3 region is CASSLGLSYEQYF. CDR3 sequence (DNA): TGTGCCAGCAGCCTAGGGCTCTCCTACGAGCAGTACTTC. The entire variable domain, with the rest obtained from reference TRBV28 and TRBJ2-7, is as follows: DVKVTQSSRYLVKRTGEKVFLECVQDMDHENMFWYRQDPGLGLRLIYFSYDVKMKEKGDIPEGYSVSREKKERFSLILESASTNQTSMYLCASSLGLSYEQYFGPGTRLTVT.

The chain is built from TRBV15 and TRBJ1-5; D gene unclear. Germline CDR1 LNHNV, CDR2 YYDKDF (reference sequence). The CDR3 is 15 residues long. V gave up 4 bases and J gave up 0 bases, with 10 bases separating them. CDR3 nucleotides: TGTGCCACCAGCATATGGCAGAATAGCAATCAGCCCCAGCATTTT. It specifies CATSIWQNSNQPQHF.

This clonotype was detected only a few times. The chain is built from TRBV12-3 or TRBV12-4 and TRBJ2-5, with D possibly being TRBD1 (7 bases). The CDR3 spans 13 residues. V dropped 6 bases and J dropped 5 bases, with 13 bases sitting between them. CDR3 nucleotides: TGTGCCAGCAGCGGGGGACAGTGGGAGACCCAGTACTTC. As protein: CASSGGQWETQYF.

This clonotype was counted at least ten times. The chain couples TRBV6-2 or TRBV6-3 to TRBJ1-6; 11 bases match TRBD1. Germline trimming cut 2 bases from V and 9 bases from J; bases unmatched to any gene: 3. The CDR3 covers 15 residues. Germline V gives CDR1 MNHEY, CDR2 SVGEGT. The CDR3 sequence is CASSYGTGGGSPLHF. DNA of the CDR3: TGTGCCAGCAGTTACGGGACAGGGGGAGGTTCACCCCTCCACTTT.

In this sample, this clonotype turned up many times. The chain recombines TRBV2 with TRBJ2-2; tentative D call: TRBD2 (6 bases). From germline, CDR1 is SNHLY and CDR2 FYNNEI. V gave up 2 bases and J gave up 6 bases, with 13 bases separating them. This CDR3 is 15 amino acids long. The DNA for the CDR3 is TGTGCCAGCAGTGAACTTGAGGAGGGCGCCGGGGAGCTGTTTTTT. Translating it yields CASSELEEGAGELFF.

This clonotype was observed many times. The chain joins TRBV7-8 to TRBJ2-7; the D is unclear. Germline CDR1 is SGHVS and CDR2 is FQNEAQ. This CDR3 has 14 amino acids. Between the trimmed V and J ends, which lost 2 bases and 1 base, there was a span of 9 bases. In DNA form, the CDR3 reads TGTGCCAGCAGCTTAATATCGATTTCCTACGAGCAGTACTTC. Translated, it gives CASSLISISYEQYF.

CDR3 residues: CASSLSRGGGSPLHF. DNA of the CDR3: TGTGCCAGCAGCTTATCCAGGGGCGGGGGCTCACCCCTCCACTTT. The rearrangement uses TRBV7-9 and TRBJ1-6; possibly TRBD1 for D (6 bases). This CDR3 has 15 amino acids. V lost 2 bases, J lost 10 bases, and 15 bases lay in between. Germline CDR1 reads SEHNR; CDR2 reads FQNEAQ (reference sequence). Supplemented by reference TRBV7-9 and TRBJ1-6, the full variable domain reads DTGVSQNPRHKITKRGQNVTFRCDPISEHNRLYWYRQTLGQGPEFLTYFQNEAQLEKSRLLSDRFSAERPKGSFSTLEIQRTEQGDSAMYLCASSLSRGGGSPLHFGNGTRLTVT.

Worth noting for this clonotype: The junction departs from the called germline gene at one end, perhaps through a read error. J is TRBJ2-1 and V is TRBV10-3, with D uncertain. The CDR3 runs 11 residues. Germline CDR1 ENHRY, CDR2 SYGVKD. The CDR3 nucleotides are TGTGCCACCAGTGGTGAAGGTGAGCAGTTCTTC. The encoded protein is CATSGEGEQFF.

Regarding this clonotype: This may come from a read error, since a much larger clone is one base off. DNA of the CDR3: TGTGCCGGCTCACCACTGGAACTTAAAAATTCACCCCTCCACTTT. Translation: CAGSPLELKNSPLHF. The rearrangement uses TRBV18 and TRBJ1-6; D gene ambiguous. This CDR3 comprises 15 residues. Germline V gene lookup returns CDR1 KGHSH and CDR2 LQKENI.

This clonotype came up many times. The chain has TRBV29-1 and TRBJ2-1; 7 bases align to TRBD2. The CDR3 contains 15 residues. Germline V lookup: CDR1 SQVTM, CDR2 ANQGSEA. With V trimmed by 3 bases and J by 0 bases, 5 bases remained unmatched. CDR3 sequence reads: CSVDRRGSSYNEQFF. The DNA for the CDR3 is TGCAGCGTTGACCGTCGCGGGAGCTCCTACAATGAGCAGTTCTTC.

Concerning this clonotype: Being one base from a much bigger clone, this may be a read error. The CDR3, as DNA: TGCAGTGCTATGGGAGAGTACCAAGAGACCCAGTTCTTC. Its protein product is CSAMGEYQETQFF. The rearrangement uses TRBV20-1 and TRBJ2-1; weak D call: TRBD2 (5 bases). CDR3 length equals 13 residues. Trimming took off 4 bases at V and 13 bases at J, with 20 bases between the two ends. Germline V lookup: CDR1 DFQATT, CDR2 SNEGSKA (reference sequence).

This clonotype was found many times. This sequence joins TRBV7-9 and TRBJ2-5; tentative D call: TRBD1 (6 bases). V was pared by 2 bases and J by 4 bases, with 11 bases between. Germline V lookup: CDR1 SEHNR, CDR2 FQNEAQ (reference sequence). The CDR3 spans 14 residues. CDR3 coding DNA: TGTGCCAGCAGCTTAACGTGGGGGCCAGAGACCCAGTACTTC. It is translated as CASSLTWGPETQYF.

This clonotype was detected a few times. The V gene is TRBV4-2, the J gene TRBJ2-5; D uncertain. Trimming removed 4 bases at V and 4 bases at J, with 10 bases between. Per germline, CDR1 LGHNA and CDR2 YNFKEQ. This CDR3 comprises 13 residues. CDR3 region: CASSPSFTETQYF. DNA for the CDR3: TGTGCCAGCAGCCCTTCCTTTACAGAGACCCAGTACTTC.

This clonotype showed up many times. This rearrangement joins TRBV7-9 to TRBJ2-3; D gene ambiguous. Looked up from germline, CDR1 is SEHNR and CDR2 is FQNEAQ (reference sequence). The CDR3 has 13 residues. Trimming cost V 8 bases and J 3 bases, with 12 bases left between them. The CDR3: CASGPDETDTQYF. The CDR3 DNA reads TGTGCCAGCGGGCCGGATGAGACAGATACGCAGTATTTT.